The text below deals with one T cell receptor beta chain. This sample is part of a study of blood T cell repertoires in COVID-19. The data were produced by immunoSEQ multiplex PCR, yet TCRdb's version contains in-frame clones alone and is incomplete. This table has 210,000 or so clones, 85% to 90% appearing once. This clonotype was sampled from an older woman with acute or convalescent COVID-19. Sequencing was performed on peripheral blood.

CDR3 sequence reads: CASSSSNLFEAFF. The CDR3 nucleotides read TGTGCCAGCAGTTCATCAAATCTATTTGAAGCTTTCTTT. This chain joins TRBV6-5 and TRBJ1-1, with D unclear. The germline gives CDR1 MNHEY, CDR2 SVGAGI. CDR3 size: 13 residues. Trimming removed 4 bases from V and 7 bases from J, with 13 bases in between.